A selection of T cell receptor beta chains follows, all from one sample in a study of T cell responses to AZD1222 COVID-19 vaccine. The table came from immunoSEQ multiplex PCR; TCRdb's copy has only in-frame clones and leaves some out. Of approximately 130,000 clones listed, around 89% are singletons. The source was peripheral blood, collected on day 0 of MenACWY control vaccination. The source is an adult in good health. Both conserved end residues are part of each CDR3. The D gene is left open where the match is weak. Size is stated for part of the rows, as once, few or many counts, or as a class when the clone is expanded.

v_call	j_call	d_call	clone_size	cdr3_aa	cdr3_nt
TRBV7-2	TRBJ1-5	.	.	CASSTSASQPQHF	TGTGCCAGCAGCACTAGCGCCAGTCAGCCCCAGCATTTT
TRBV5-6	TRBJ1-6	TRBD1	few	CASSWGQLYNSPLHF	TGTGCCAGCAGCTGGGGACAGCTTTATAATTCACCCCTCCACTTT
TRBV21-1	TRBJ1-1	.	.	CASSNRQGGTEAFF	TGTGCCAGCAGCAACAGACAGGGGGGCACTGAAGCTTTCTTT
TRBV7-2	TRBJ1-1	.	.	CASSSGWHTEAFF	TGTGCCAGCAGCTCCGGCTGGCACACTGAAGCTTTCTTT
TRBV6-4	TRBJ1-1	.	once	CASSDGENTEAFF	TGTGCCAGCAGTGACGGGGAAAACACTGAGGCTTTCTTT
TRBV10-3	TRBJ2-7	TRBD2	.	CAIRGLAGDYEQYF	TGTGCCATCAGGGGACTAGCGGGAGATTACGAGCAGTACTTC
TRBV2	TRBJ2-1	TRBD2	.	CASSESSGRFLEQFF	TGTGCCAGCAGTGAATCTAGCGGGAGGTTTCTTGAGCAGTTCTTC
TRBV12-5	TRBJ2-3	.	.	CASTTSDTQYF	TGTGCTAGCACCACATCAGATACGCAGTATTTT
TRBV2	TRBJ1-1	.	.	CASRDSLNTEAFF	TGTGCCAGCAGAGACAGTTTGAACACTGAAGCTTTCTTT
TRBV9	TRBJ2-2	.	.	CASSPPPPTGELFF	TGTGCCAGCAGCCCTCCCCCACCGACCGGGGAGCTGTTTTTT
TRBV4-1	TRBJ1-2	.	.	CASSQYGAQDYGYTF	TGCGCCAGCAGCCAATACGGGGCGCAGGACTATGGCTACACCTTC
TRBV4-2	TRBJ2-7	TRBD2	.	CASSGGGKNEQYF	TGTGCCAGCAGCGGGGGGGGGAAAAACGAGCAGTACTTC
TRBV7-3	TRBJ1-1	.	.	CASSLTGGGLNTEAFF	TGTGCCAGCAGCCTGACCGGTGGAGGCCTGAACACTGAAGCTTTCTTT
TRBV18	TRBJ1-2	.	.	CASSPVAGPNYGYTF	TGTGCCAGCTCACCAGTTGCGGGCCCGAACTATGGCTACACCTTC